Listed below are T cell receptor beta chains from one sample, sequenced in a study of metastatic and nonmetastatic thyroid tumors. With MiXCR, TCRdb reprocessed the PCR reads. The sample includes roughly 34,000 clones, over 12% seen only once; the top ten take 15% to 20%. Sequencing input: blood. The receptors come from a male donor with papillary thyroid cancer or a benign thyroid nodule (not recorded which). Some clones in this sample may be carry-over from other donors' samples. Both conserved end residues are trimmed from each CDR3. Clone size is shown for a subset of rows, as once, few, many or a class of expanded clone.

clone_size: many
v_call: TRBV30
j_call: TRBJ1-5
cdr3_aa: AWSARRGNQPQH

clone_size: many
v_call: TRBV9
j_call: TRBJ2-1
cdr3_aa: ASSGPGGYSYNEQF

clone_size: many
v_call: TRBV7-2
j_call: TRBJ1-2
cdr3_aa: ASSSGGGGGYT

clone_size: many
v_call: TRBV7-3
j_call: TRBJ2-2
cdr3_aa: ASSFGGAGELF

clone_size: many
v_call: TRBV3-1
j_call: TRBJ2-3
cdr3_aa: ASSQDQTWDDTDTQY

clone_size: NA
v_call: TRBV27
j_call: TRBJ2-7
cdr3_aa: ASSLSSRRHEQY

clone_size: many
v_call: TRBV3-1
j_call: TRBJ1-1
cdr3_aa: ASSQGTGGNTEAF

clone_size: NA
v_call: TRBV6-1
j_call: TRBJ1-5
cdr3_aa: ASGPGTGVKPQH

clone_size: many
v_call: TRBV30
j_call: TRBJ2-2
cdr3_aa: AWSKPANTGELF

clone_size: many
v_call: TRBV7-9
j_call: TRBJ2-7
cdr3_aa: ASSLAQGAGEQY

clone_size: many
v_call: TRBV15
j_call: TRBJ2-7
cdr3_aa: ATSTIQGYEQY

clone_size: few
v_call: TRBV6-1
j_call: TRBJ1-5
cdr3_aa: ASSEAGGFTPKH

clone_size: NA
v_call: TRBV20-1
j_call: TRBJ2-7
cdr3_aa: STKSGTADSYEQY

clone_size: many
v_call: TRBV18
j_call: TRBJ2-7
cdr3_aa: ASSSSSYEQY

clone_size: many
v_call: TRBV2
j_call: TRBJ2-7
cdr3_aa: ASKTGTYEQY

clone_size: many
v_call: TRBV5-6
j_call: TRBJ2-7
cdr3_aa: ASSLYGGKYEQY

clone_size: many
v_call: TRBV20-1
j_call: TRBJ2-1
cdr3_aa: SARGGGTNNEQF

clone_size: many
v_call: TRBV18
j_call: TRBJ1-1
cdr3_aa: ASSQEGDTEAF

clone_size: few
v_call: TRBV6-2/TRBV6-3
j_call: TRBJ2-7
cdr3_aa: ASRCNSQVTCEQY

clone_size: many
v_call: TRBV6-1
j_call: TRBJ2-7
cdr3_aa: ASSEQNIEAYEQY

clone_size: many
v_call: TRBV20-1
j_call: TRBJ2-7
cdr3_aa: SASGGTVEQY

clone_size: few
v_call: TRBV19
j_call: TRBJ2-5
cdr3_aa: ASSISDRRKNQY

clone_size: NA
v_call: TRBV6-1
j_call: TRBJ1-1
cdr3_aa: ASIRGHVHTEAF

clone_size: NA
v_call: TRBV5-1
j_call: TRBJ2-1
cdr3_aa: ASSDLAGVGNEQF

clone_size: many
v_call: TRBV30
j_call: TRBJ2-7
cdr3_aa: AWSRGKGYEQY

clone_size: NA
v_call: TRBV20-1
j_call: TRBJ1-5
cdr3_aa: SASQGSNQPQH

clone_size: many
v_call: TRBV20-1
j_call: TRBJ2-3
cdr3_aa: SARDRGHTDTQY

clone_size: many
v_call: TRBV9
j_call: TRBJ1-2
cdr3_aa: ASSNRGQGNYGYT

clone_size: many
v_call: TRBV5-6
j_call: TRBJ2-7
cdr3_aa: ASSLGIRGEQY

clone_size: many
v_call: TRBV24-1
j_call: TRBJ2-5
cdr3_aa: ATSEARNPALLQETQY

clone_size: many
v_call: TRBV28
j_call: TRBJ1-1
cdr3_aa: ASSLRGHPNTEAF

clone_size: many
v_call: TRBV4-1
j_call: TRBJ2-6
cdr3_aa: ASSQDTGGLNSGANVLT

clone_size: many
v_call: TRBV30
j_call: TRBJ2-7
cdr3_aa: AWTPPFLPYEQY

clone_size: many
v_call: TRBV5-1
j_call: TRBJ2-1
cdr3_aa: ASSQGRNNEQF

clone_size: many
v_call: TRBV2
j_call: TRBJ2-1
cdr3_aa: ASSAEGLDNEQF

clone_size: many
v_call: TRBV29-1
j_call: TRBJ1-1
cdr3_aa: SVGENTEAF

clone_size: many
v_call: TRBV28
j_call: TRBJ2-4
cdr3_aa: ASKDSQNIQY

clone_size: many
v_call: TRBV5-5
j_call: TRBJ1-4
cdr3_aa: ASSLSSTNEKLF

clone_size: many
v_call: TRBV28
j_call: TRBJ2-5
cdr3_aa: ASSLGTVGTQY

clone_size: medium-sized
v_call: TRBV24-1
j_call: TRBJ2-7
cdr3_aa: ATSDRDSTY

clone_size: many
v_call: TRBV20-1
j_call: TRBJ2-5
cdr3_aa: SATKAGYRETQY

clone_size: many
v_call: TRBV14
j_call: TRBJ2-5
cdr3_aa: ASSQDRTSQETQY

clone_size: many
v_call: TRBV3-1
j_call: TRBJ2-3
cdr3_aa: ASSQRGTDTQY

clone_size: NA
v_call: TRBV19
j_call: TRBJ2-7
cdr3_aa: TSSSQGSYEHY

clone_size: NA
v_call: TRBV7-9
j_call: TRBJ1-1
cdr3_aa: ASSSTGHTEAF

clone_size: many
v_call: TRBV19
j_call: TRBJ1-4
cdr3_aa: ASSQGANEKLF

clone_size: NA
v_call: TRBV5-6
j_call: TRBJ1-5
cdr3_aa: ASSLVPGGNQPQH

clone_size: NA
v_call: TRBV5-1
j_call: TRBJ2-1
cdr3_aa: ASSLGDNYNEQF

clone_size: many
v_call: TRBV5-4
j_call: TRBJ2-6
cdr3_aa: ASSEDGSSGANVLT

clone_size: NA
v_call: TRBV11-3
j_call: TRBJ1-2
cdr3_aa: ASSLEGRGGNYGYT

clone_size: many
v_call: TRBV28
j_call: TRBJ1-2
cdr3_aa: ASMAGNGYT

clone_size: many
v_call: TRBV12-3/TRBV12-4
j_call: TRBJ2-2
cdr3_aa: ASSLGLVNTGELF

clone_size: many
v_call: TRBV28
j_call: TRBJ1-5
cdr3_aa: ASISSGNQPQH

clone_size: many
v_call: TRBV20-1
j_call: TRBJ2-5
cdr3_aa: SARPPGWETQY

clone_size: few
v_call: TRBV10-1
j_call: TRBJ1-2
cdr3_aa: ASSGGGPHGYT